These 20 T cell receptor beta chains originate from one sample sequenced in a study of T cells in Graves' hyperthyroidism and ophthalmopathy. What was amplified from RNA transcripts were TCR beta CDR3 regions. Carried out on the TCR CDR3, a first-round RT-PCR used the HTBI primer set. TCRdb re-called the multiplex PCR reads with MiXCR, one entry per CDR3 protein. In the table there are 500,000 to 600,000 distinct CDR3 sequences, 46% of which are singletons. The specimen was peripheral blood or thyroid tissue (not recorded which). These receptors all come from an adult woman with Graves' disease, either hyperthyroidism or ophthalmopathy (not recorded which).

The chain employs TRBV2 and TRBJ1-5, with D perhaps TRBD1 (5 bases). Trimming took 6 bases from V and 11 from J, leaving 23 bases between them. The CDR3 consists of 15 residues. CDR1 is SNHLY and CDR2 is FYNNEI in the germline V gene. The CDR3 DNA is TGTGCCAGCAGCGGAACCGGGTCCGGGGGAGAGACCCAGCATTTT. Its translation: CASSGTGSGGETQHF.

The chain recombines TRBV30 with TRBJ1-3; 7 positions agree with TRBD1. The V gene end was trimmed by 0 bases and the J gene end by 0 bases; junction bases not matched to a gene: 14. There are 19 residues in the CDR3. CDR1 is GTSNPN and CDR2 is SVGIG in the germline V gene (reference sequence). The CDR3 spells CAWSVGDSAYISSGNTIYF. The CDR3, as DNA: TGTGCCTGGAGTGTTGGGGACAGCGCCTATATCTCCTCTGGAAACACCATATATTTT.

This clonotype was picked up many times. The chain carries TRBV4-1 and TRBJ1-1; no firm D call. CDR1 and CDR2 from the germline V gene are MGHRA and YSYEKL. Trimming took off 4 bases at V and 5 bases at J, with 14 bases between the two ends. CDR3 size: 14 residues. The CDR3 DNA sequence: TGCGCCAGCAGCCCTAACCGAGGAGGAACTGAAGCTTTCTTT. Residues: CASSPNRGGTEAFF.

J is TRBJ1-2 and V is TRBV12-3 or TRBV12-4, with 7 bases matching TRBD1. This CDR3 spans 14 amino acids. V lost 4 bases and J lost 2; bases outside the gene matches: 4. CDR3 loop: CASSSKGQNYGYTF. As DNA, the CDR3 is TGTGCCAGCAGTTCTAAGGGACAGAACTATGGCTACACCTTC.

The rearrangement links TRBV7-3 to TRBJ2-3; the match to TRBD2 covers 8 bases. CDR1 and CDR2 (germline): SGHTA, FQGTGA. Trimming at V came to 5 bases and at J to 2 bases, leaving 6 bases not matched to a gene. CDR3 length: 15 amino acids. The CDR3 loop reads CASSPRGGTTDTQYF. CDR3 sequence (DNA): TGTGCCAGCAGCCCCCGGGGGGGGACCACAGATACGCAGTATTTT.

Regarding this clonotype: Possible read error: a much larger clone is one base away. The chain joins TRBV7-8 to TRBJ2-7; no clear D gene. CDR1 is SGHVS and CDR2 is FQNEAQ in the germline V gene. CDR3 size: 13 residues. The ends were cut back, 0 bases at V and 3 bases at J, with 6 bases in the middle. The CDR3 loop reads CASSLAIFYEQYF. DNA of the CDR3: TGTGCCAGCAGCTTAGCAATCTTCTACGAGCAGTACTTC.

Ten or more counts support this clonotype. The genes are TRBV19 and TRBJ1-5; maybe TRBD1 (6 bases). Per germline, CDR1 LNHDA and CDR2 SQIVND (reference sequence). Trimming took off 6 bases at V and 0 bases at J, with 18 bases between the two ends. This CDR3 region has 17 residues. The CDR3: CASSWTANEHSNQPQHF. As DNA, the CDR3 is TGTGCCAGTAGCTGGACAGCTAATGAACATAGCAATCAGCCCCAGCATTTT.

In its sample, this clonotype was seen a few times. The CDR3 DNA reads as TGTGCCATCAGCGAGACAGACCTTTCTTCTGAAGCTTTCTTT. Amino acid sequence: CAISETDLSSEAFF. V and J are TRBV10-3 and TRBJ1-1, with a weak D call TRBD1 (5 bases). The CDR3 covers 14 residues. Germline loops: CDR1 ENHRY, CDR2 SYGVKD. The germline V and J ends were trimmed by 6 bases and 6 bases, with 17 bases remaining between them.

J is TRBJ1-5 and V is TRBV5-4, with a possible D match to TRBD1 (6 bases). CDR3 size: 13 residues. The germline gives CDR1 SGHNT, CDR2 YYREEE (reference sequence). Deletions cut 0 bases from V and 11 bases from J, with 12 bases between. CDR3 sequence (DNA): TGTGCCAGCAGCTTGGGACAGGAAGAGACCCAGCATTTT. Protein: CASSLGQEETQHF.

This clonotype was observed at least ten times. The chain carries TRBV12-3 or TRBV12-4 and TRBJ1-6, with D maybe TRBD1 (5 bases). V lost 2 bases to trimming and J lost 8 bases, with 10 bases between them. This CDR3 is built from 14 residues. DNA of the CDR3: TGTGCCAGCAGTTTATCAGGGTTGGATTCACCCCTCCACTTT. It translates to CASSLSGLDSPLHF.

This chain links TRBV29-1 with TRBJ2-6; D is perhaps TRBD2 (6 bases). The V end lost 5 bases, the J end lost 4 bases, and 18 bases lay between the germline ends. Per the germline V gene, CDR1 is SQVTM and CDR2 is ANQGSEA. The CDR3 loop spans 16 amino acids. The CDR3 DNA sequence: TGCAGCGTTCGGTCCGCGGGGAGCACCGGGGCCAACGTCCTGACTTTC. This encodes CSVRSAGSTGANVLTF.

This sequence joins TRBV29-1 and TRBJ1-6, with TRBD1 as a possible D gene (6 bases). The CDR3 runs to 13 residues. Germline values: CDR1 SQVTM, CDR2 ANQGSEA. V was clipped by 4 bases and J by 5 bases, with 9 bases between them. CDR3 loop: CSVGEGDNSPLHF. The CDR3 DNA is TGCAGCGTTGGTGAGGGGGATAATTCACCCCTCCACTTT. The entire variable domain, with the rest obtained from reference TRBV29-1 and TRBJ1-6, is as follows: SAVISQKPSRDICQRGTSLTIQCQVDSQVTMMFWYRQQPGQSLTLIATANQGSEATYESGFVIDKFPISRPNLTFSTLTVSNMSPEDSSIYLCSVGEGDNSPLHFGNGTRLTVT.

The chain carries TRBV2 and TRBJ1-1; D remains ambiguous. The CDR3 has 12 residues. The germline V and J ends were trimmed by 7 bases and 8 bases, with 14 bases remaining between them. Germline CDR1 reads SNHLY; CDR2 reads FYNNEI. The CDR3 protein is CASTGTGYEAFF. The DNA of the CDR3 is TGTGCCAGCACCGGAACGGGGTACGAAGCTTTCTTT.

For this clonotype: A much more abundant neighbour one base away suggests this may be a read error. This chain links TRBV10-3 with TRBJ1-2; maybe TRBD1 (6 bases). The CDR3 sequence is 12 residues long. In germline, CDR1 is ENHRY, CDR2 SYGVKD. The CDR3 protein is CAVRVTGVSYTF. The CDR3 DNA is TGTGCCGTCAGAGTGACAGGCGTTAGCTACACCTTC.

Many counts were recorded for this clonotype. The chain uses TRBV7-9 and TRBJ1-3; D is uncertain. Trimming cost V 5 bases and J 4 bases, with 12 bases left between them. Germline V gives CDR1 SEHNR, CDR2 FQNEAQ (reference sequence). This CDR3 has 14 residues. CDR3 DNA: TGTGCCAGCAGCCCGAGAAGCGTCGGAAACACCATATATTTT. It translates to CASSPRSVGNTIYF.

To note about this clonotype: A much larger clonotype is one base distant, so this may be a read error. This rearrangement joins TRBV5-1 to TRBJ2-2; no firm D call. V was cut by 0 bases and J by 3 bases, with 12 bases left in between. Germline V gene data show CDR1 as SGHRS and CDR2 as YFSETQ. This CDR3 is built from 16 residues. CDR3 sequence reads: CASSLAQRLDTGELFF. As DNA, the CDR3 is TGCGCCAGCAGCTTGGCCCAGCGATTGGACACCGGGGAGCTGTTTTTT.

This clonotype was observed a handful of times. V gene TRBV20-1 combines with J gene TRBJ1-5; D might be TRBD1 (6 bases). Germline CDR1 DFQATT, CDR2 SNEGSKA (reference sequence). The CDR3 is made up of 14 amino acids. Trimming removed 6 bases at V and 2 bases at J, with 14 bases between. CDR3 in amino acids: CSAAGGRGNQPQHF. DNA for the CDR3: TGCAGTGCCGCCGGGGGGCGAGGCAATCAGCCCCAGCATTTT.

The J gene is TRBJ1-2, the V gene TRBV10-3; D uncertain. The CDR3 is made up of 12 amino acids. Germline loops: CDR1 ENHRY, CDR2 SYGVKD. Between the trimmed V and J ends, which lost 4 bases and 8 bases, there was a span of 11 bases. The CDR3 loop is CAISGGGGGYTF. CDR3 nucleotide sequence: TGTGCCATCAGTGGTGGAGGAGGAGGCTACACCTTC.

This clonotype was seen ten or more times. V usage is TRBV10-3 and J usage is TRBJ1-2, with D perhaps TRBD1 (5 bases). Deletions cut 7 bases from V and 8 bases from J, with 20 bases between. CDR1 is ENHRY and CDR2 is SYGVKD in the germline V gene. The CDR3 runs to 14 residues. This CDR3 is CAITTGPGGGGYTF. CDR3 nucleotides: TGTGCCATCACCACGGGACCAGGAGGAGGCGGCTACACCTTC.

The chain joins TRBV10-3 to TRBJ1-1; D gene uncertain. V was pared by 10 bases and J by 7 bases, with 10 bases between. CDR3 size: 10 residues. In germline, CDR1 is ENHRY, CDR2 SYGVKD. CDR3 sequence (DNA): TGTGCCAGCACCGGACTTGAAGCTTTCTTT. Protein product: CASTGLEAFF.